Shown below are 8 T cell receptor beta chains from a single sample sequenced in a study of T cells in Graves' hyperthyroidism and ophthalmopathy. RNA transcripts were the template for amplifying TCR beta CDR3 regions. The HTBI primer set was used in a first-round RT-PCR of the TCR CDR3. TCRdb redid the calling of the multiplex PCR reads with MiXCR, one entry per CDR3 protein. In the table there are around 280,000 distinct CDR3 sequences, roughly 13% of which are singletons. Sequenced material: blood. These receptors were collected from a woman aged 35 to 49 with Graves' hyperthyroidism.

This clonotype showed up many times. The V gene is TRBV4-1, the J gene TRBJ1-4, with D uncertain. This CDR3 spans 12 amino acids. Trimming took off 3 bases at V and 8 bases at J, with 7 bases between the two ends. Germline V gene sequence: CDR1 MGHRA, CDR2 YSYEKL. CDR3 DNA sequence: TGCGCCAGCAGCCACCTGGGCGAAAAACTGTTTTTT. The encoded protein is CASSHLGEKLFF.

The chain has TRBV30 and TRBJ1-5, with D possibly TRBD1 on 6 matching bases. Trimming took 5 bases from V and 6 from J, leaving 20 bases between them. Per germline, CDR1 GTSNPN and CDR2 SVGIG (reference sequence). CDR3 length: 15 residues. The CDR3 DNA reads TGTGCCTGGGCCCGGGGGGGCTCTGGGGCTCAGCCCCAGCATTTT. This encodes CAWARGGSGAQPQHF. The variable domain in full, completed from reference TRBV30 and TRBJ1-5, reads SQTIHQWPATLVQPVGSPLSLECTVEGTSNPNLYWYRQAAGRGLQLLFYSVGIGQISSEVPQNLSASRPQDRQFILSSKKLLLSDSGFYLCAWARGGSGAQPQHFGDGTRLSIL.

The chain employs TRBV4-2 and TRBJ2-5; 11 bases agree with TRBD1. J was trimmed by 5 bases and V by 4 bases; bases with no gene match: 6. Germline CDR1 LGHNA, CDR2 YNFKEQ. This CDR3 comprises 15 residues. CDR3 nucleotide sequence: TGTGCCAGCAGCCCCTGGACAGGGGGCGCGGAGACCCAGTACTTC. Its protein product is CASSPWTGGAETQYF.

This clonotype has ten or more counts. The chain carries TRBV29-1 and TRBJ1-1; 7 positions match TRBD1. V shed 4 bases and J 4 bases; nucleotides not matched to a gene: 3. In germline, CDR1 is SQVTM, CDR2 ANQGSEA. This CDR3 has 12 residues. CDR3 in amino acids: CSVGGGSTEAFF. In DNA, the CDR3 is TGCAGCGTTGGAGGGGGCTCCACTGAAGCTTTCTTT.

This clonotype has at least ten counts. The chain joins TRBV20-1 to TRBJ1-6; D unclear. V was shortened by 2 bases and J by 10 bases, with 12 bases between the two germline ends. Germline-derived CDR1 and CDR2 are DFQATT and SNEGSKA (reference sequence). There are 13 residues in the CDR3. The CDR3 DNA reads as TGCAGTGCTAGATCGAATCTCGGCTCACCCCTCCACTTT. Residues: CSARSNLGSPLHF.

This clonotype was recorded at least ten times. The gene calls are TRBV2 and TRBJ2-1; TRBD2 agrees at 7 bases. Germline trimming cut 7 bases from V and 6 bases from J; bases unmatched to any gene: 9. CDR3 length: 14 amino acids. Germline values: CDR1 SNHLY, CDR2 FYNNEI. For the CDR3, the DNA is TGTGCCAGCAATCCTAGCGGTAGTCTCAATGAGCAGTTCTTC. Protein product: CASNPSGSLNEQFF.

In this sample, this clonotype turned up a few times. The V gene is TRBV4-1, the J gene TRBJ1-2; D is uncertain. The ends were cut back, 1 base at V and 13 bases at J, with 22 bases in the middle. CDR1 and CDR2 (germline): MGHRA, YSYEKL. The CDR3 runs to 15 residues. In DNA, the CDR3 is TGCGCCAGCAGCCAAGTTGCGGACCCTTCCCTGGTTTGCACCTTC. Translation: CASSQVADPSLVCTF.

This clonotype was observed at least ten times. V usage is TRBV7-9 and J usage is TRBJ2-5; D may correspond to TRBD1 or TRBD2 (5 bases each). V was trimmed by 3 bases and J by 5 bases, leaving 13 bases between them. The CDR3 has 14 amino acids. Germline loops: CDR1 SEHNR, CDR2 FQNEAQ (reference sequence). CDR3 nucleotide sequence: TGTGCCAGCAGCTTCGGGCCCCGGGGCGAGACCCAGTACTTC. Translating it yields CASSFGPRGETQYF.